This TCR beta chain was identified during a study of blood T cell repertoires in COVID-19. Original analysis: Reference gene primers were amplified, and this amplification served to estimate nucleated cell counts. TCRdb's copy holds only in-frame clones and misses some; the assay was immunoSEQ multiplex PCR. The D gene and trimming were derived from the DNA, and the V and J assignments and clone size from that table. The sample holds 190,000 or so clones, 70% to 90% seen once. This CDR3 spans 17 amino acids. Per the germline V gene, CDR1 is SEHNR and CDR2 is FQNEAQ (reference sequence). The V end was cut by 1 base, the J end by 0 bases, with 14 bases between.

This rearrangement joins TRBV7-9 to TRBJ2-3; D gene ambiguous. This receptor was identified in a man aged 40-50 years with active or convalescent COVID-19. The sample taken for sequencing was peripheral blood. The CDR3 coding sequence is TGTGCCAGCAGCTTAGGTCGAGACACCTCTAGCACAGATACGCAGTATTTT. Translating it yields CASSLGRDTSSTDTQYF.